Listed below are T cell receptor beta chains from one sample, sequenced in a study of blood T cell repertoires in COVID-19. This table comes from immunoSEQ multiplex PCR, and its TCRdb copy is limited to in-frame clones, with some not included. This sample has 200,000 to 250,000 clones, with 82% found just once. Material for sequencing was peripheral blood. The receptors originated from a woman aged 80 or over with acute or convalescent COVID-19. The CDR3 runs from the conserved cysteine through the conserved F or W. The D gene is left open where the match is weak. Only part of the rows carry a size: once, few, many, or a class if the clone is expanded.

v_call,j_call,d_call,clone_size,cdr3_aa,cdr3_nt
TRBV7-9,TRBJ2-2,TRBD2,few,CASSLSGTSGVSGELFF,TGTGCCAGCAGCTTATCCGGGACTAGCGGGGTCTCCGGGGAGCTGTTTTTT
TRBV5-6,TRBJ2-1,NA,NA,CASSLTGSNEQFF,TGTGCCAGCAGCCTTACGGGGAGCAATGAGCAGTTCTTC
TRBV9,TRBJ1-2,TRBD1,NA,CASSATGGGYGYTF,TGTGCCAGCAGCGCGACAGGGGGCGGCTATGGCTACACCTTC
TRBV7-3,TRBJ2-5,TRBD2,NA,CASSTGLAGVETQYF,TGTGCCAGCAGCACCGGACTAGCGGGGGTAGAGACCCAGTACTTC
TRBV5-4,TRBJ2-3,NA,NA,CASSTGDGYSSTDTQYF,TGTGCCAGCAGCACGGGGGACGGGTATTCGAGCACAGATACGCAGTATTTT
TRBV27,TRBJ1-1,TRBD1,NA,CASSFHRGQTEAFF,TGTGCCAGCAGTTTCCACAGGGGGCAGACTGAAGCTTTCTTT
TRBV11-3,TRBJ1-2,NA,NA,CASSLGTWDGYTF,TGTGCCAGCAGCCTGGGGACATGGGATGGCTACACCTTC
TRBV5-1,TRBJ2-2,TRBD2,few,CASSKDSGTSLSGELFF,TGCGCCAGCAGCAAGGACTCCGGGACTAGCCTCTCCGGGGAGCTGTTTTTT
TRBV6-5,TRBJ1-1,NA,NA,CASIHTWGLDTEAFF,TGTGCCAGCATCCACACGTGGGGCCTGGACACTGAAGCTTTCTTT
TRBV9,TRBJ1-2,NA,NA,CASSVVGLPGNYGYTF,TGTGCCAGCAGCGTAGTAGGCCTACCGGGGAACTATGGCTACACCTTC
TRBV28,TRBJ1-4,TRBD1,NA,CAVMTAQGEKLFF,TGTGCCGTAATGACCGCACAGGGGGAAAAACTGTTTTTT
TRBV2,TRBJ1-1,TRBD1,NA,CASSGPGQGETEAFF,TGTGCCAGCAGTGGCCCGGGGCAGGGGGAGACTGAAGCTTTCTTT
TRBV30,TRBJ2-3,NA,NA,CAWGGARTDTQYF,TGTGCCTGGGGGGGGGCCCGCACAGATACGCAGTATTTT
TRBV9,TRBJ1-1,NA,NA,CASSVVGTNTEAFF,TGTGCCAGCAGCGTTGTGGGGACAAACACTGAAGCTTTCTTT
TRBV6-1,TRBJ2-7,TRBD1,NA,CASSSQGAYEQYF,TGTGCCAGCAGTTCACAGGGGGCTTACGAGCAGTACTTC
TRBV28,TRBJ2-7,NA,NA,CASSLDRYTSYEQYF,TGTGCCAGCAGTTTAGACAGGTACACTTCCTACGAGCAGTACTTC
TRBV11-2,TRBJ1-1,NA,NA,CASSFRPGTEAFF,TGTGCCAGCAGCTTTCGTCCGGGCACTGAAGCTTTCTTT
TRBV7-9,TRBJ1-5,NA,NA,CASSLNRAQPQHF,TGTGCCAGCAGCCTTAACAGGGCTCAGCCCCAGCATTTT
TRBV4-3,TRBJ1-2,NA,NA,CASSQDPSNYGYTF,TGCGCCAGCAGCCAAGATCCCAGTAACTATGGCTACACCTTC
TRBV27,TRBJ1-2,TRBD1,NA,CASSRGQGSGYTF,TGTGCCTCCTCTCGTGGACAGGGGTCTGGCTACACCTTC
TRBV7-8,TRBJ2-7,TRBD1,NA,CASTPGGTGAYEQYF,TGTGCCAGCACCCCTGGGGGGACAGGAGCCTACGAGCAGTACTTC
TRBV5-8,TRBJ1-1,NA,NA,CASSLFQGVGTEAFF,TGTGCCAGCAGCTTGTTTCAGGGTGTAGGCACTGAAGCTTTCTTT
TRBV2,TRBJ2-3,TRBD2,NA,CASNGRLAGGRVTDTQYF,TGTGCCAGCAACGGTCGACTAGCGGGGGGGCGGGTCACAGATACGCAGTATTTT
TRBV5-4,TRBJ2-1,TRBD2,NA,CASSLGGRAAGGYNEQFF,TGTGCCAGCAGCTTGGGGGGTCGTGCAGCGGGGGGTTACAATGAGCAGTTCTTC
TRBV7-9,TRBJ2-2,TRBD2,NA,CASSLLAGTNTGELFF,TGTGCCAGCAGCTTACTAGCGGGGACGAACACCGGGGAGCTGTTTTTT
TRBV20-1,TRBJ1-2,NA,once,CSASGRYGYTF,TGCAGTGCCTCAGGCCGCTATGGCTACACCTTC
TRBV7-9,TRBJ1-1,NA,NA,CASSNRQAANTEAFF,TGTGCCAGCAGCAACCGACAGGCAGCGAACACTGAAGCTTTCTTT
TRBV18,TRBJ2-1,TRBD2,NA,CASSPLAGANNEQFF,TGTGCCAGCTCACCCCTAGCGGGGGCCAACAATGAGCAGTTCTTC
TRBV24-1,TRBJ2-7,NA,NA,CATSDPGLYEQYF,TGTGCCACCAGTGATCCAGGACTATACGAGCAGTACTTC
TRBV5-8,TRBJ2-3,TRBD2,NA,CASSPTSGGADTQYF,TGTGCCAGCAGCCCGACTAGCGGGGGGGCTGATACGCAGTATTTT
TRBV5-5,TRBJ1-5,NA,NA,CASSPLGETQPQHF,TGTGCCAGCAGCCCCCTCGGGGAAACTCAGCCCCAGCATTTT
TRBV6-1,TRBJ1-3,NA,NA,CASSEAGGVGGNTIYF,TGTGCCAGCAGTGAAGCCGGAGGAGTTGGTGGAAACACCATATATTTT
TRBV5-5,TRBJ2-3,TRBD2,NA,CASSLALAGFTDTQYF,TGTGCCAGCAGCTTGGCTCTAGCGGGCTTCACAGATACGCAGTATTTT
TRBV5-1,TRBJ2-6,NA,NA,CASSLPSGNSGANVLTF,TGCGCCAGCAGCTTACCCAGCGGTAACTCTGGGGCCAACGTCCTGACTTTC
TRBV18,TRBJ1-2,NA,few,CASLPAGAPNYGYTF,TGTGCCAGCCTTCCGGCGGGGGCCCCTAACTATGGCTACACCTTC
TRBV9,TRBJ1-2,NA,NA,CASSPQTGNYGYTF,TGTGCCAGCAGCCCCCAGACTGGGAACTATGGCTACACCTTC
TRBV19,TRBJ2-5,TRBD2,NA,CASSISGGPVETQYF,TGTGCCAGTAGTATTAGCGGGGGGCCGGTAGAGACCCAGTACTTC
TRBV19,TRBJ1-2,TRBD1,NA,CASSILYGTGVWNYTF,TGTGCCAGTAGTATCCTCTACGGGACAGGGGTTTGGAACTACACCTTC
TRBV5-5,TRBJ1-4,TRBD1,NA,CASSLGDRGAKLFF,TGTGCCAGCAGCTTGGGGGACAGGGGCGCAAAACTGTTTTTT
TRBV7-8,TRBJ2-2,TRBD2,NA,CASTPSFGLAVSTGELFF,TGTGCCAGCACCCCAAGCTTCGGACTAGCGGTTTCAACCGGGGAGCTGTTTTTT
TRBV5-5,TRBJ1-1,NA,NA,CASSLVPGLNTEAFF,TGTGCCAGCAGCTTGGTGCCAGGGTTGAACACTGAAGCTTTCTTT
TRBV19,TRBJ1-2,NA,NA,CASRDTGQSNYGYTF,TGTGCCAGTAGAGATACTGGACAGTCGAACTATGGCTACACCTTC
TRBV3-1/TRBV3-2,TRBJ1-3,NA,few,CASSTRTPGNTIYF,TGTGCCAGCAGCACTCGGACACCTGGAAACACCATATATTTT
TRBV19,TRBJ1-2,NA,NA,CASSPGPGGYTF,TGTGCCAGTAGTCCCGGCCCGGGGGGCTACACCTTC
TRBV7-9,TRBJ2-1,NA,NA,CASSLLTNNEQFF,TGTGCCAGCAGCTTATTAACTAACAATGAGCAGTTCTTC